The T cell receptor (beta chain) under discussion was sequenced for a study of vaccination effects on CD4 cells after COVID-19. Within the ViraFEST assay, antigen-specific CD4+ T cells underwent expansion with viral peptide pools prior to sequencing. Subsequent to roughly 10 days of culture, CD4+ T cells were isolated. Each vaccine recipient was nucleocapsid antibody negative and had no prior SARS-CoV-2 infection. Only in-frame clones appear in the TCRdb table, and some are missing; sequencing was by immunoSEQ multiplex PCR. The table shows under 75,000 clones, with 80% occurring only once. Broader study findings: Late post-vaccination, clones induced by infection and those induced by vaccine underwent marked clonal contraction.

Details on this clone: Its antigen remains unknown.

V lost 1 base to trimming and J lost 1 base, with 10 bases between them. CDR3 size: 16 residues. The germline CDR1 and CDR2 sequences are SGHTA and FQGTGA. The J gene is TRBJ2-2, the V gene TRBV7-3; weak D call: TRBD1 (6 bases). Source: CD4+ T cells from PBMCs cultured with SARS-CoV-2 spike peptides, taken before COVID-19 vaccination. This clonotype originated in a human donor who received a COVID-19 vaccine. This CDR3 reads CASSLMATGNTGELFF. CDR3 nucleotide sequence: TGTGCCAGCAGCTTAATGGCGACAGGGAACACCGGGGAGCTGTTTTTT. Looking up the rest from reference TRBV7-3 and TRBJ2-2 gives the full variable domain: GAGVSQTPSNKVTEKGKYVELRCDPISGHTALYWYRQSLGQGPEFLIYFQGTGAADDSGLPNDRFFAVRPEGSVSTLKIQRTERGDSAVYLCASSLMATGNTGELFFGEGSRLTVL.